Listed below are T cell receptor beta chains from one sample, sequenced in a study of naive and memory T cell subsets. TCRdb re-called the UMI-ligation and nested PCR reads through MiXCR, storing one row per CDR3 protein. The repertoire consists of about 120,000 distinct CDR3 sequences, with roughly 36% occurring once and the leading ten covering approximately 0.88%. Sequencing was done on a sample of central memory CD4+ T cells from blood. All receptors come from a human donor in good health. The CDR3 runs from the conserved cysteine through the conserved F or W. A D gene is named only where the DNA matches it firmly. Clone size is stated in some rows and not others, as once, few, many or a class when expanded.

j_call: TRBJ2-1; v_call: TRBV7-9; clone_size: -; d_call: TRBD1; cdr3_aa: CASSLALKTGPGYNEQFF; cdr3_nt: TGTGCCAGCAGCTTAGCGCTTAAGACAGGGCCGGGTTACAATGAGCAGTTCTTC
j_call: TRBJ2-1; v_call: TRBV2; clone_size: -; d_call: -; cdr3_aa: CASSYTGQFF; cdr3_nt: TGTGCCAGCAGTTATACAGGGCAGTTCTTC
j_call: TRBJ1-5; v_call: TRBV19; clone_size: few; d_call: TRBD1; cdr3_aa: CASRDPGQGSNQPQHF; cdr3_nt: TGTGCCAGTAGGGATCCGGGACAGGGGAGCAATCAGCCCCAGCATTTT
j_call: TRBJ2-7; v_call: TRBV5-1; clone_size: few; d_call: TRBD1; cdr3_aa: CASSTGQGAISYEQYF; cdr3_nt: TGCGCCAGCAGCACAGGACAGGGGGCGATCTCCTACGAGCAGTACTTC
j_call: TRBJ2-1; v_call: TRBV28; clone_size: -; d_call: TRBD2; cdr3_aa: CASSLITSGRAGEQFF; cdr3_nt: TGTGCCAGCAGTTTAATTACTAGCGGGAGGGCCGGTGAGCAGTTCTTC
j_call: TRBJ2-1; v_call: TRBV6-5; clone_size: -; d_call: TRBD2; cdr3_aa: CASSYSPSGRFDEQFF; cdr3_nt: TGTGCCAGCAGTTATTCCCCTAGCGGGAGGTTTGATGAGCAGTTCTTC
j_call: TRBJ1-6; v_call: TRBV28; clone_size: many; d_call: -; cdr3_aa: CASSWGQRDGAWNSPLHF; cdr3_nt: TGTGCCAGCAGTTGGGGTCAGAGGGACGGCGCCTGGAATTCACCCCTCCACTTT
j_call: TRBJ2-7; v_call: TRBV6-6; clone_size: -; d_call: TRBD1; cdr3_aa: CASRGTGFYEQYF; cdr3_nt: TGTGCCAGCAGGGGGACAGGTTTCTACGAGCAGTACTTC
j_call: TRBJ2-7; v_call: TRBV7-9; clone_size: -; d_call: TRBD1; cdr3_aa: CASSLLGQVDEQYF; cdr3_nt: TGTGCCAGCAGCTTACTGGGACAGGTCGACGAGCAGTACTTC
j_call: TRBJ1-5; v_call: TRBV28; clone_size: -; d_call: -; cdr3_aa: CASTVSTQPQHF; cdr3_nt: TGTGCCAGCACCGTAAGTACCCAGCCCCAGCATTTT
j_call: TRBJ2-7; v_call: TRBV6-2/TRBV6-3; clone_size: -; d_call: TRBD1; cdr3_aa: CASSYSRRTGDRGRTQSYEQYF; cdr3_nt: TGTGCCAGCAGTTACTCGAGACGCACCGGGGACAGGGGTAGAACCCAGTCCTACGAGCAGTACTTC
j_call: TRBJ2-4; v_call: TRBV7-2; clone_size: -; d_call: -; cdr3_aa: CASSRQTLAKNIQYF; cdr3_nt: TGTGCCAGCTCCAGGCAGACCCTAGCCAAAAACATTCAGTACTTC
j_call: TRBJ2-4; v_call: TRBV5-1; clone_size: few; d_call: TRBD2; cdr3_aa: CASSRLAGENIQYF; cdr3_nt: TGCGCCAGCAGCAGACTAGCGGGAGAAAACATTCAGTACTTC
j_call: TRBJ2-3; v_call: TRBV6-5; clone_size: few; d_call: TRBD2; cdr3_aa: CASGVREATDTQYF; cdr3_nt: TGTGCCAGCGGAGTGCGGGAGGCCACAGATACGCAGTATTTT
j_call: TRBJ1-2; v_call: TRBV18; clone_size: few; d_call: -; cdr3_aa: CASSPGQDNGYTF; cdr3_nt: TGTGCCAGCTCACCAGGGCAGGACAATGGCTACACCTTC
j_call: TRBJ2-7; v_call: TRBV20-1; clone_size: -; d_call: TRBD1; cdr3_aa: CSANPGQGARLSF; cdr3_nt: TGCAGTGCTAACCCAGGACAGGGGGCTCGTTTGAGCTTC
j_call: TRBJ2-1; v_call: TRBV28; clone_size: -; d_call: TRBD2; cdr3_aa: CASSYRTSGRWDNEQFF; cdr3_nt: TGTGCCAGCAGTTACCGGACTAGCGGGAGATGGGACAATGAGCAGTTCTTC
j_call: TRBJ2-5; v_call: TRBV12-3/TRBV12-4; clone_size: few; d_call: -; cdr3_aa: CASSFETDRETQYF; cdr3_nt: TGTGCCAGCAGTTTCGAGACGGATCGCGAGACCCAGTACTTC
j_call: TRBJ2-7; v_call: TRBV18; clone_size: many; d_call: -; cdr3_aa: CASSPGHSYEQYF; cdr3_nt: TGTGCCAGCTCACCGGGACACTCCTACGAGCAGTACTTC
j_call: TRBJ2-1; v_call: TRBV21-1; clone_size: -; d_call: -; cdr3_aa: CASSKSCGRVVDNEQFF; cdr3_nt: TGTGCCAGCAGCAAATCGTGCGGCAGGGTGGTGGACAATGAGCAGTTCTTC
j_call: TRBJ1-5; v_call: TRBV2; clone_size: few; d_call: -; cdr3_aa: CASSEALQGNQPQHF; cdr3_nt: TGTGCCAGCAGTGAAGCCCTACAGGGCAATCAGCCCCAGCATTTT
j_call: TRBJ1-4; v_call: TRBV12-3/TRBV12-4; clone_size: few; d_call: -; cdr3_aa: CASSFSGAWEKLFF; cdr3_nt: TGTGCCAGCAGTTTTTCCGGGGCATGGGAAAAACTGTTTTTT
j_call: TRBJ1-5; v_call: TRBV20-1; clone_size: many; d_call: -; cdr3_aa: CSAITASSNQPQHF; cdr3_nt: TGCAGTGCTATAACTGCCTCTAGCAATCAGCCCCAGCATTTT
j_call: TRBJ2-3; v_call: TRBV5-4; clone_size: -; d_call: TRBD2; cdr3_aa: CASSKKTSGSTDTQYF; cdr3_nt: TGTGCCAGCAGCAAAAAAACTAGCGGAAGCACAGATACGCAGTATTTT
j_call: TRBJ2-1; v_call: TRBV5-6; clone_size: many; d_call: TRBD1; cdr3_aa: CASSLLGQGTDEQFF; cdr3_nt: TGTGCCAGCAGCCTGCTAGGACAGGGTACCGATGAGCAGTTCTTC
j_call: TRBJ2-7; v_call: TRBV30; clone_size: -; d_call: -; cdr3_aa: CAWSVPRAGTYEQYF; cdr3_nt: TGTGCCTGGAGTGTACCTAGGGCAGGGACCTACGAGCAGTACTTC
j_call: TRBJ2-6; v_call: TRBV5-6; clone_size: -; d_call: TRBD1; cdr3_aa: CASSLETGVANVLTF; cdr3_nt: TGTGCCAGCAGCTTGGAGACAGGGGTGGCCAACGTCCTGACTTTC
j_call: TRBJ1-3; v_call: TRBV6-5; clone_size: -; d_call: -; cdr3_aa: CASISPSGNTIYF; cdr3_nt: TGTGCCAGCATCTCGCCTTCGGGGAACACCATATATTTT
j_call: TRBJ2-2; v_call: TRBV5-1; clone_size: few; d_call: -; cdr3_aa: CATKEQNTGELFF; cdr3_nt: TGCGCCACCAAAGAGCAGAACACCGGGGAGCTGTTTTTT
j_call: TRBJ1-5; v_call: TRBV19; clone_size: -; d_call: -; cdr3_aa: CASSQIGGYQPQHF; cdr3_nt: TGTGCCAGTAGCCAGATCGGGGGATATCAGCCCCAGCATTTT
j_call: TRBJ2-2; v_call: TRBV7-8; clone_size: few; d_call: -; cdr3_aa: CASSLEQMNTGELFF; cdr3_nt: TGTGCCAGCAGCTTAGAGCAGATGAACACCGGGGAGCTGTTTTTT
j_call: TRBJ2-1; v_call: TRBV5-1; clone_size: -; d_call: TRBD2; cdr3_aa: CASRDGLADNEQFF; cdr3_nt: TGCGCCAGCAGGGATGGACTAGCGGACAATGAGCAGTTCTTC
j_call: TRBJ1-5; v_call: TRBV28; clone_size: -; d_call: -; cdr3_aa: CASSSTLGQPQHF; cdr3_nt: TGTGCCAGCAGTTCTACTTTGGGGCAGCCCCAGCATTTT
j_call: TRBJ2-1; v_call: TRBV9; clone_size: -; d_call: -; cdr3_aa: CASSVNAGSYNEQFF; cdr3_nt: TGTGCCAGCAGCGTAAACGCGGGCTCCTACAATGAGCAGTTCTTC
j_call: TRBJ2-7; v_call: TRBV6-6; clone_size: -; d_call: -; cdr3_aa: CASSLEGRQYF; cdr3_nt: TGTGCCAGCAGTTTAGAGGGTCGGCAGTACTTC
j_call: TRBJ2-2; v_call: TRBV7-8; clone_size: -; d_call: TRBD2; cdr3_aa: CASSFTSGSRTGELFF; cdr3_nt: TGTGCCAGCAGCTTCACTAGCGGGAGCCGTACCGGGGAGCTGTTTTTT